These 27 T cell receptor beta chains came from one sample sequenced in a study of cytomegalovirus exposure and HLA in healthy donors. PCR amplification relied on 60 Vbeta primers (plus 13 Jbeta primers). TCRdb's table, derived via immunoSEQ multiplex PCR, lists solely in-frame clones and lacks some. The sample shows around 120,000 clones, about three quarters of them seen only once. Sequencing was done on a sample of PBMCs. These receptor sequences come from a woman aged 40 to 50 in good health and CMV-seronegative.

V and J are TRBV28 and TRBJ1-2; D remains unclear. Deletions cut 3 bases from V and 4 bases from J, with 9 bases between. Germline V gene sequence: CDR1 MDHEN, CDR2 SYDVKM. The CDR3 loop spans 13 amino acids. CDR3 bases: TGTGCCAGCAGTTTGCCCTCAGTCTATGGCTACACCTTC. It specifies CASSLPSVYGYTF.

The CDR3 reads CATAAGATTDTQYF. The CDR3 coding sequence is TGTGCCACCGCGGCGGGGGCGACCACAGATACGCAGTATTTT. The chain carries TRBV9 and TRBJ2-3; a possible D gene is TRBD2 (7 bases). This CDR3 is 14 amino acids long. Trimming pared 9 bases from V and 2 bases from J, leaving 16 bases between. Germline-derived CDR1 and CDR2 are SGDLS and YYNGEE.

The chain employs TRBV20-1 and TRBJ2-1; D ambiguous. CDR1 is DFQATT and CDR2 is SNEGSKA in the germline V gene (reference sequence). The CDR3 consists of 11 residues. The V and J ends lost 3 bases and 7 bases respectively, with 7 bases between them. Here the CDR3 DNA reads TGCAGTGCTAGGCAGGTAAATGAGCAGTTCTTC. Its protein is CSARQVNEQFF.

The chain employs TRBV28 and TRBJ2-4; 9 bases are shared with TRBD1. Germline CDR1 MDHEN, CDR2 SYDVKM. V was pared by 4 bases and J by 7 bases, with 8 bases of the junction left unmatched. The CDR3 is 15 amino acids. The CDR3 loop reads CASSSPGQGTNIQYF. The CDR3 bases are TGTGCCAGCAGTTCTCCGGGACAGGGAACGAACATTCAGTACTTC.

The chain carries TRBV11-2 and TRBJ2-2; 9 bases map to TRBD2. V shed 4 bases and J 4 bases; nucleotides not matched to a gene: 16. Per the germline V gene, CDR1 is SGHAT and CDR2 is FQNNGV. The CDR3 length is 19 residues. The CDR3 region has the DNA TGTGCCAGCAGCTCGGCGGGAAACAGCGGGAGGATAACCACCGGGGAGCTGTTTTTT. Protein product: CASSSAGNSGRITTGELFF.

This clone was seen only a few times. The chain is built from TRBV28 and TRBJ2-5; 10 bases agree with TRBD2. The J segment lost 1 base and the V segment lost 6 bases, leaving 5 bases of the junction unmatched. The CDR3 consists of 15 residues. Germline V lookup: CDR1 MDHEN, CDR2 SYDVKM. CDR3 loop: CASRKVAGGQETQYF. CDR3 DNA sequence: TGTGCCAGCAGGAAAGTAGCGGGGGGCCAAGAGACCCAGTACTTC.

V and J are TRBV5-1 and TRBJ2-5, with D uncertain. Germline CDR1 and CDR2: SGHRS and YFSETQ. V gave up 0 bases and J gave up 2 bases, with 8 bases separating them. The CDR3 contains 14 residues. The CDR3 bases are TGCGCCAGCAGCTTGGCCCAACAGCAAGAGACCCAGTACTTC. Protein product: CASSLAQQQETQYF.

On this clone: Compared with germline, one end of the junction differs, possibly owing to a read error. The chain employs TRBV7-9 and TRBJ2-3; D possibly corresponds to TRBD1 (5 bases). Germline-derived CDR1 and CDR2 are SEHNR and FQNEAQ (reference sequence). The CDR3 extends over 15 amino acids. CDR3 sequence: CSSSLGAGWTDTQYF. The DNA for the CDR3 is TGTTCCAGCAGCTTAGGGGCAGGGTGGACAGATACGCAGTATTTT.

The V gene is TRBV7-3, the J gene TRBJ1-1; tentatively, D is TRBD1 (5 bases). V lost 6 bases, J lost 4 bases, and 12 bases lay in between. This CDR3 has 13 residues. Germline CDR1 is SGHTA and CDR2 is FQGTGA. The CDR3 here is CASSQGDGTEAFF. CDR3 DNA sequence: TGTGCCAGCAGTCAGGGTGATGGCACTGAAGCTTTCTTT.

The chain combines TRBV4-2 with TRBJ2-1, with D maybe TRBD2 (6 bases). The germline gives CDR1 LGHNA, CDR2 YNFKEQ. The CDR3 length is 14 residues. Trimming cost V 4 bases and J 6 bases, with 13 bases left between them. The CDR3 reads CASSPLVGGNEQFF. Written as DNA, the CDR3 is TGTGCCAGCAGCCCCCTGGTGGGAGGCAATGAGCAGTTCTTC.

The CDR3 region has the DNA TGTGCCAGCAGCCACAGGGATACGCAGTATTTT. Translated: CASSHRDTQYF. The chain is built from TRBV6-5 and TRBJ2-3; tentative D call: TRBD1 (5 bases). Looked up from germline, CDR1 is MNHEY and CDR2 is SVGAGI. The CDR3 is 11 amino acids. With 6 bases removed from V and 6 bases from J, the gap between germline ends came to 7 bases.

This clone has a handful of counts. The rearrangement links TRBV6-4 to TRBJ2-1, with 10 nucleotides matching TRBD2. This CDR3 spans 16 amino acids. The V gene end was trimmed by 5 bases and the J gene end by 5 bases; junction bases not matched to a gene: 9. Germline lookup yields CDR1 MRHNA and CDR2 SNTAGT. The CDR3 sequence is CASSKELAGLNNEQFF. CDR3 nucleotides: TGTGCCAGCAGTAAAGAACTAGCGGGACTTAACAATGAGCAGTTCTTC.

This sequence joins TRBV7-9 and TRBJ2-1; 7 nucleotides match TRBD1. Germline CDR1 reads SEHNR; CDR2 reads FQNEAQ (reference sequence). This CDR3 is built from 13 residues. With V trimmed by 5 bases and J by 6 bases, 4 bases remained unmatched. The CDR3 reads CASSTGAGNEQFF. The DNA for the CDR3 is TGTGCCAGCAGCACAGGGGCGGGCAATGAGCAGTTCTTC. Filled out from reference TRBV7-9 and TRBJ2-1, the complete variable domain reads DTGVSQNPRHKITKRGQNVTFRCDPISEHNRLYWYRQTLGQGPEFLTYFQNEAQLEKSRLLSDRFSAERPKGSFSTLEIQRTEQGDSAMYLCASSTGAGNEQFFGPGTRLTVL.

The chain joins TRBV11-2 to TRBJ2-5; 7 nucleotides agree with TRBD1. Germline lookup yields CDR1 SGHAT and CDR2 FQNNGV. After removal of 1 base from V and 7 bases from J, the junction contained 12 bases not matched to a gene. The CDR3 loop spans 16 amino acids. This CDR3 is CASSLAGTARVRTQYF. The CDR3, as DNA: TGTGCCAGCAGCTTAGCCGGGACAGCCAGGGTGAGGACCCAGTACTTC.

The chain has TRBV7-3 and TRBJ2-1, with TRBD2 matching 13 bases. V lost 5 bases and J lost 12; bases outside the gene matches: 13. The CDR3 runs 16 residues. CDR1 SGHTA and CDR2 FQGTGA come from the germline V gene. The DNA for the CDR3 is TGTGCCAGCAGCCCCGGGACTAGCGGGACAAAGGGTAGGCAGTTCTTC. It encodes CASSPGTSGTKGRQFF.

CDR3 in amino acids: CASSSTGSSYEQYF. The CDR3 DNA reads TGTGCCAGCAGCTCGACAGGGAGCTCCTACGAGCAGTACTTC. The J gene is TRBJ2-7, the V gene TRBV11-2; 7 positions agree with TRBD1. V lost 4 bases and J lost 0; bases outside the gene matches: 3. This CDR3 has 14 residues. In germline, CDR1 is SGHAT, CDR2 FQNNGV.

The chain links TRBV19 to TRBJ2-1; D call uncertain. Germline V gives CDR1 LNHDA, CDR2 SQIVND (reference sequence). V lost 4 bases to trimming and J lost 4 bases, with 2 bases between them. CDR3 length equals 11 residues. The CDR3 is CASSTYNEQFF. CDR3 bases: TGTGCCAGTAGTACTTACAATGAGCAGTTCTTC.

This clone was picked up a small number of times. The J gene is TRBJ1-1, the V gene TRBV6-5; the D gene is possibly TRBD1 (6 bases). The V gene's germline CDR1 is MNHEY and CDR2 SVGAGI. Trimming stripped 4 bases from V and 8 bases from J, with 14 bases between. This CDR3 is 13 amino acids long. CDR3 loop: CASSSPRTVEAFF. Here the CDR3 DNA reads TGTGCCAGCAGTTCTCCCCGGACAGTAGAAGCTTTCTTT.

The chain couples TRBV5-1 to TRBJ2-5; 9 bases agree with TRBD2. The CDR3 spans 14 residues. The junction had 3 bases not matched to a gene; V was cut back by 3 bases and J by 3 bases. Per germline, CDR1 SGHRS and CDR2 YFSETQ. For the CDR3, the DNA is TGCGCCAGCAGCTGGGGCGGGAGGGAAGAGACCCAGTACTTC. Translation: CASSWGGREETQYF.

The J gene is TRBJ2-3, the V gene TRBV5-4; D unresolved. This CDR3 is 16 amino acids long. Germline V gene lookup returns CDR1 SGHNT and CDR2 YYREEE (reference sequence). V was trimmed by 0 bases and J by 2 bases, leaving 13 bases between them. CDR3 coding DNA: TGTGCCAGCAGCTTGGGGGCCGACCTATCCACAGATACGCAGTATTTT. It is translated as CASSLGADLSTDTQYF.

This chain connects TRBV11-2 to TRBJ2-7; 8 positions agree with TRBD2. Germline CDR1 reads SGHAT; CDR2 reads FQNNGV. CDR3 length equals 16 residues. J was trimmed by 2 bases and V by 2 bases; bases with no gene match: 8. DNA for the CDR3: TGTGCCAGCAGCTTACGGATGCTAGCGGGTACCTACGAGCAGTACTTC. It yields the protein CASSLRMLAGTYEQYF.

The V and J genes are TRBV4-1 and TRBJ2-2, with no clear D. This CDR3 contains 16 residues. The V gene's germline CDR1 is MGHRA and CDR2 YSYEKL. V dropped 2 bases and J dropped 0 bases, with 10 bases sitting between them. The CDR3 DNA follows: TGCGCCAGCAGCCAATTTCCCCGGTCGAACACCGGGGAGCTGTTTTTT. This sequence encodes CASSQFPRSNTGELFF.

The chain uses TRBV5-6 and TRBJ1-4, with D possibly being TRBD1 (6 bases). The CDR3 spans 14 residues. V gave up 4 bases and J gave up 8 bases, with 15 bases separating them. Germline V gives CDR1 SGHDT, CDR2 YYEEEE. The CDR3 sequence: CASSQPGAKEKLFF. CDR3 nucleotide sequence: TGTGCCAGCAGCCAACCAGGGGCCAAGGAAAAACTGTTTTTT.

J is TRBJ2-3 and V is TRBV28; D may be TRBD2 (6 bases). The germline gives CDR1 MDHEN, CDR2 SYDVKM. V was clipped by 5 bases and J by 4 bases, with 16 bases between them. This CDR3 is 15 amino acids long. Written as DNA, the CDR3 is TGTGCCAGCAGTCCTGCCCATGCGGGACCAGATACGCAGTATTTT. The encoded protein is CASSPAHAGPDTQYF.

The genes are TRBV2 and TRBJ2-2, with 7 positions matching TRBD2. Germline trimming cut 5 bases from V and 0 bases from J; bases unmatched to any gene: 9. This CDR3 spans 17 amino acids. Germline assignment: CDR1 SNHLY and CDR2 FYNNEI. The CDR3 spells CASSLPLAGANTGELFF. CDR3 nucleotides: TGTGCCAGCAGTTTACCCTTAGCGGGCGCGAACACCGGGGAGCTGTTTTTT.

J is TRBJ2-5 and V is TRBV27; 13 bases are a match to TRBD2. There are 17 residues in the CDR3. CDR1 is MNHEY, CDR2 SMNVEV, per germline (reference sequence). The ends lost 5 bases at V and 4 bases at J; junction bases unmatched: 10. CDR3 in amino acids: CASSPGLAGVHGETQYF. The CDR3 nucleotides read TGTGCCAGCAGTCCCGGACTAGCGGGAGTTCACGGAGAGACCCAGTACTTC.

The rearrangement links TRBV7-9 to TRBJ2-7; D perhaps matches TRBD1 (6 bases). Germline-derived CDR1 and CDR2 are SEHNR and FQNEAQ (reference sequence). There are 13 residues in the CDR3. The V end was cut by 2 bases, the J end by 3 bases, with 8 bases between. CDR3 region: CASSLQGHYEQYF. The CDR3 coding sequence is TGTGCCAGCAGCTTACAGGGGCACTACGAGCAGTACTTC.